This TCR beta chain was sequenced during a study of T cells in Graves' hyperthyroidism and ophthalmopathy. Trimming removed 5 bases from V and 7 bases from J, with 18 bases in between. CDR3 size: 15 residues. From germline, CDR1 is MNHEY and CDR2 SMNVEV (reference sequence). Points from the study as a whole: Most thyroid clonotypes that were expanded above 0.001 also turned up in blood. Ophthalmopathy was separated from stable hyperthyroidism by a 13 V-J model.

With respect to this clonotype: Its specificity is not known.

Each 10 ml fresh peripheral blood draw supplied the PBMCs. Amplification targeted TCR beta CDR3 regions from RNA transcripts. During a first-round RT-PCR of the TCR CDR3, the HTBI primer set was used. TCRdb analysed the multiplex PCR reads with MiXCR anew, one entry per CDR3 protein. The sample has about 300,000 distinct CDR3 sequences, roughly 19% seen once. The sequenced sample consisted of blood. The rearrangement uses TRBV27 and TRBJ1-5; D unclear. The receptor was derived from a man between 50 and 59 years old with Graves' ophthalmopathy. In nucleotides, the CDR3 is TGTGCCAGCAGTCTCTCCCAATGGCCGGGACAGCCCCAGCATTTT. It specifies CASSLSQWPGQPQHF.